The 10 T cell receptor beta chains listed next were all sequenced from one sample in a study of T-cell memory formation after mild COVID-19. TCRdb itself ran the 5' RACE reads through MiXCR, one entry per CDR3 protein. Of roughly 450,000 distinct CDR3 sequences in the sample, about 20% were seen once. The sequencing input was PBMCs or a T cell subset sorted from them (not recorded which). The receptor set was obtained from an adult woman who had mild COVID-19 (a few samples of this study predate the infection). Cell type and time point are not known.

This clonotype was counted only a few times. V gene TRBV3-1 combines with J gene TRBJ2-7; tentatively, D is TRBD1 (7 bases). Germline values: CDR1 LGHDT, CDR2 YNNKEL (reference sequence). The CDR3 contains 13 residues. V was trimmed by 4 bases and J by 13 bases, leaving 20 bases between them. The CDR3 sequence is CASSPSGAQGIYF. The CDR3 DNA follows: TGTGCCAGCAGCCCTTCGGGGGCACAGGGGATTTACTTC.

The chain uses TRBV29-1 and TRBJ1-1; the D is unclear. The CDR3 has 14 amino acids. From germline, CDR1 is SQVTM and CDR2 ANQGSEA. The ends were cut back, 7 bases at V and 1 base at J, with 16 bases in the middle. This CDR3 reads CSAHWGKANTEAFF. CDR3 nucleotides: TGCAGCGCCCATTGGGGTAAGGCGAACACTGAAGCTTTCTTT.

CDR3 in amino acids: CASSAKTSGDYEQYF. CDR3 DNA: TGTGCCAGCAGCGCTAAGACTAGCGGGGATTACGAGCAGTACTTC. This rearrangement joins TRBV9 to TRBJ2-7; 11 nucleotides match TRBD2. V shed 3 bases, J shed 4 bases, and the junction held 6 bases outside the gene matches. This CDR3 comprises 15 residues. Germline V gene sequence: CDR1 SGDLS, CDR2 YYNGEE.

This clonotype was seen many times. One end of the junction is discordant with germline, which a read error may explain. The chain employs TRBV10-3 and TRBJ1-5; a possible D gene is TRBD1 (6 bases). This CDR3 is 12 amino acids long. Per the germline V gene, CDR1 is ENHRY and CDR2 is SYGVKD. CDR3 DNA: TGTGCCACCAGTGGGGGGCGGGAGCCCCAGCATTTT. Encoded protein: CATSGGREPQHF.

This clonotype was recorded at least ten times. The J gene is TRBJ2-3, the V gene TRBV12-3 or TRBV12-4, with TRBD2 as a possible D gene (5 bases). The V and J ends lost 6 bases and 2 bases respectively, with 12 bases between them. The CDR3 is made up of 14 amino acids. CDR3 sequence (DNA): TGTGCCAGCAGGAACGACTACCACACAGATACGCAGTATTTT. Its protein is CASRNDYHTDTQYF.

In its sample, this clonotype was seen a few times. The V gene is TRBV9, the J gene TRBJ1-3; no firm D call. Trimming pared 2 bases from V and 3 bases from J, leaving 6 bases between. The CDR3 sequence is 13 residues long. Germline loops: CDR1 SGDLS, CDR2 YYNGEE. The DNA of the CDR3 is TGTGCCAGCAGCGTGACTGATGGAAACACCATATATTTT. It codes for CASSVTDGNTIYF.

The chain joins TRBV4-1 to TRBJ1-4; 7 bases line up with TRBD1. The CDR3 runs to 16 residues. Germline CDR1 and CDR2: MGHRA and YSYEKL. Trimming took 0 bases from V and 4 from J; bases not matched to a gene: 5. The chain's CDR3 is CASSQDKGQINEKLFF. CDR3 sequence (DNA): TGCGCCAGCAGCCAAGATAAGGGACAGATTAATGAAAAACTGTTTTTT.

The V gene is TRBV7-6, the J gene TRBJ1-6; 10 bases align to TRBD1. The V gene end was trimmed by 3 bases and the J gene end by 7 bases; junction bases not matched to a gene: 9. Per the germline V gene, CDR1 is SGHVS and CDR2 is FNYEAQ. The CDR3 totals 17 residues. CDR3 sequence reads: CASSFKNPGQGNSPLHF. Written as DNA, the CDR3 is TGTGCCAGCAGCTTTAAGAATCCGGGACAGGGGAATTCACCCCTCCACTTT.

In this sample, this clonotype turned up a few times. This sequence joins TRBV10-3 and TRBJ2-3, with 13 bases fitting TRBD2. V dropped 7 bases and J dropped 0; count of bases not matched to a gene: 13. The CDR3 loop spans 19 amino acids. Germline values: CDR1 ENHRY, CDR2 SYGVKD. CDR3 bases: TGTGCCATCATGGGCCCTTTGGGACTAGCGGGGTTAAGCACAGATACGCAGTATTTT. Amino acids: CAIMGPLGLAGLSTDTQYF.

This chain links TRBV24-1 with TRBJ2-1; 13 bases are a match to TRBD2. Germline lookup yields CDR1 KGHDR and CDR2 SFDVKD. The CDR3 covers 20 residues. The V and J ends lost 2 bases and 2 bases, in that order; junction bases with no gene match: 11. In DNA form, the CDR3 reads TGTGCCACCAGTGATTCCGGGACTAGCGGGACGTTGAGACCCTACAATGAGCAGTTCTTC. Its protein product is CATSDSGTSGTLRPYNEQFF.